Listed below are T cell receptor beta chains from one sample, sequenced in a study of beta chain features in type 1 diabetes. Sequenced by immunoSEQ multiplex PCR; TCRdb stores in-frame clones only, minus some. Found here are some 25,000 clones, 60% to 80% of them singletons; the top ten hold about 2.2%. Sequencing input: Tregs from blood. The origin of the receptors is a woman in her thirties or forties in good health. Each CDR3 is given with its conserved first and last residue. The listing skips clone size in some rows; elsewhere it reads once, few, many or a size class.

clone size	V gene	J gene	CDR3 protein
few	TRBV18	TRBJ2-7	CASSLGTDYEQYF
NA	TRBV10-3	TRBJ2-2	CAISESWLAGGLNTGELFF
NA	TRBV9	TRBJ2-1	CASSAVGLAGEQFF
NA	TRBV6-5	TRBJ2-7	CATTLSGVGSYEQYF
NA	TRBV29-1	TRBJ2-3	CSVLSGTDTQYF
NA	TRBV6-5	TRBJ1-6	CASKIRQGSNSPLHF
few	TRBV29-1	TRBJ1-5	CSVGGVNQPQHF
NA	TRBV5-1	TRBJ1-1	CASSLDRDTEAFF
NA	TRBV7-2	TRBJ1-2	CASSRDTSNYGCTF
once	TRBV29-1	TRBJ1-4	CSAIEGPNEKLFF
once	TRBV2	TRBJ2-3	CASRRTSGGSTDTQYF
NA	TRBV2	TRBJ2-5	CASSERLAGAQYF
few	TRBV5-4	TRBJ2-2	CASSGGSPGLAVRNTGELFF
NA	TRBV20-1	TRBJ2-1	CSASLTDIQFF
NA	TRBV9	TRBJ2-1	CASRKTGEGFPNEQFF
few	TRBV7-9	TRBJ1-2	CASSGSHRDSGYTF
NA	TRBV10-2	TRBJ2-5	CASSEFGGTRETQYF
NA	TRBV5-4	TRBJ2-7	CASSLTGRAVSYEQYF
NA	TRBV29-1	TRBJ2-6	CSVEGQGTGANVLTF
NA	TRBV5-1	TRBJ2-1	CASSLPGEQFF
few	TRBV10-3	TRBJ1-3	CAAHGQFSGNTIYF
once	TRBV5-1	TRBJ2-5	CASRVGQGPETQYF
NA	TRBV7-8	TRBJ2-7	CASRSSYEQYF
NA	TRBV14	TRBJ2-3	CASSQDLTSGYTDTQYF
NA	TRBV18	TRBJ1-2	CASSPPQVYGYTF
NA	TRBV4-3	TRBJ1-4	CASSQTAGVGNEKLFF
NA	TRBV7-2	TRBJ2-1	CASSLGQGPYNEQFF
NA	TRBV11-2	TRBJ2-1	CASGVALSSYNEQFF
NA	TRBV4-2	TRBJ2-3	CASSQSKSGSTTDTQYF
once	TRBV7-2	TRBJ2-1	CASSWTGSYNEQFF
NA	TRBV7-2	NA	CASSYTRDSYEQYF
few	TRBV7-2	TRBJ1-6	CASSLGSGTGDSPLHF
NA	TRBV2	TRBJ2-3	CASTWDRSSTDTQYF
NA	TRBV6-5	TRBJ2-5	CASSYRAGSRETQYF
NA	TRBV10-2	TRBJ2-3	CASSESGQGTDTQYF
few	TRBV7-2	TRBJ2-1	CASSLAARTMNNEQFF
NA	TRBV5-1	TRBJ1-2	CASSLEEGYGYTF
NA	TRBV7-9	TRBJ2-3	CASSLSLAAVTDTQYF
NA	TRBV7-9	TRBJ1-3	CASSLAGVSGNTIYF
NA	TRBV5-1	TRBJ2-7	CASASSSYEQYF
NA	TRBV7-2	TRBJ2-3	CASSFAARTDTQYF
NA	TRBV7-6	TRBJ2-1	CASSLYSYNEQFF
once	TRBV9	NA	CASSPGLVPYEQYF
NA	TRBV7-2	TRBJ1-5	CASSLTGVWDQPQHF
few	TRBV7-2	TRBJ2-4	CASSLQPGMNIQYF
few	TRBV5-8	TRBJ1-2	CASSWGQGDGYTF
once	TRBV5-1	TRBJ2-3	CASSLSAGTSDTQYF
few	TRBV19	TRBJ1-1	CASSWGRPNTEAFF
few	TRBV7-9	TRBJ2-3	CASSPVGTDTQYF